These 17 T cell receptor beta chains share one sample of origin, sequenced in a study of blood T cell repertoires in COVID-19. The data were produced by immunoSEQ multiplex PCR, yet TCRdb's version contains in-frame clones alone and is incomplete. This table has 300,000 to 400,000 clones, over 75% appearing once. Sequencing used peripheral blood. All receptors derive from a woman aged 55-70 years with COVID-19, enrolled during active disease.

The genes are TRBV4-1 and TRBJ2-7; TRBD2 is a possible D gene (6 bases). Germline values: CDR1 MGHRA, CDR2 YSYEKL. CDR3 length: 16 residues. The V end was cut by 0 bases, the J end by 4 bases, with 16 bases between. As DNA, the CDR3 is TGCGCCAGCAGCCAAGAGGGGACTGCCCCCGGGTACGAGCAGTACTTC. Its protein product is CASSQEGTAPGYEQYF.

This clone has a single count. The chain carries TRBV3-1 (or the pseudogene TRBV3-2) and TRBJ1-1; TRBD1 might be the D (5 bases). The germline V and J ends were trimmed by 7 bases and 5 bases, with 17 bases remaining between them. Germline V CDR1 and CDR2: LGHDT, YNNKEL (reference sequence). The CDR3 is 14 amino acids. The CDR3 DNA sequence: TGTGCCAGCACCCGGGGGGGGGATGGTACTGAAGCTTTCTTT. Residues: CASTRGGDGTEAFF.

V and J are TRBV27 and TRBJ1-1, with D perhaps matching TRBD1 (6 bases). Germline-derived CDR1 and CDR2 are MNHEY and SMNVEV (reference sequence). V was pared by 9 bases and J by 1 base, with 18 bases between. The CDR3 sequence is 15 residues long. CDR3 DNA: TGTGCCAGTATACAGGGAGGGAGTGCGAACACTGAAGCTTTCTTT. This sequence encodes CASIQGGSANTEAFF.

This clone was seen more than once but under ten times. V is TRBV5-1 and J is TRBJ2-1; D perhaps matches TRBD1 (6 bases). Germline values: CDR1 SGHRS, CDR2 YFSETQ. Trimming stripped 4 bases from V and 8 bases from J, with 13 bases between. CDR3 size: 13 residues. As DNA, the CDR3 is TGCGCCAGCAGCCCAACAGGGCCGGATGAGCAGTTCTTC. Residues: CASSPTGPDEQFF.

CDR3 sequence: CASSLGDPVAYNEQFF. The CDR3 nucleotides read TGTGCCAGCAGCTTGGGAGATCCGGTGGCCTACAATGAGCAGTTCTTC. The chain combines TRBV5-4 with TRBJ2-1; D unresolved. Trimming took 0 bases from V and 2 from J, leaving 12 bases between them. The CDR3 is 16 residues long. Germline CDR1 and CDR2: SGHNT and YYREEE (reference sequence).

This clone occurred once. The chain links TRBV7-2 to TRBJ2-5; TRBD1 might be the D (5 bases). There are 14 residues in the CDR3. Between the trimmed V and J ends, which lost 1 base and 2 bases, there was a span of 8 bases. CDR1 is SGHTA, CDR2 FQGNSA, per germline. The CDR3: CASSLVGLQETQYF. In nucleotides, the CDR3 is TGTGCCAGCAGCTTAGTGGGGCTACAAGAGACCCAGTACTTC.

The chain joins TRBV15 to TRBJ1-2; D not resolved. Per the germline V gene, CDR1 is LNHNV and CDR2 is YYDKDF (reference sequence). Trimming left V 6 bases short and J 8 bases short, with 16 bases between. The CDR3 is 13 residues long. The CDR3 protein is CATSGGRGLGYTF. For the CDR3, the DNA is TGTGCCACCAGTGGCGGTCGGGGATTAGGCTACACCTTC.

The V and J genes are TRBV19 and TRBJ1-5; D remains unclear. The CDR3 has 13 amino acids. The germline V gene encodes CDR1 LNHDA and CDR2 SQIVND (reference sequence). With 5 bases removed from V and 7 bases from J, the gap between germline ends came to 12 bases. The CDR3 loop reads CASSSYLDQPQHF. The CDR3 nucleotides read TGTGCCAGTAGTTCCTACCTAGACCAGCCCCAGCATTTT.

This CDR3 reads CASSLRTGGAEKLFF. CDR3 bases: TGTGCCAGCAGCCTCCGGACAGGGGGGGCTGAAAAACTGTTTTTT. The gene calls are TRBV5-6 and TRBJ1-4; 10 bases match TRBD1. The CDR3 length is 15 residues. The junction had 7 bases not matched to a gene; V was cut back by 4 bases and J by 7 bases. Germline V gene data show CDR1 as SGHDT and CDR2 as YYEEEE.

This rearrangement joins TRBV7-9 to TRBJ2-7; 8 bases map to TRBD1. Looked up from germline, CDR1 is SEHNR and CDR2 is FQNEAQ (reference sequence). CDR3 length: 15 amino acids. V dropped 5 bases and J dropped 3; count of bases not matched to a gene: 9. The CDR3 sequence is CASSNLDRGNYEQYF. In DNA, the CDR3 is TGTGCCAGCAGCAATCTCGACAGGGGTAACTACGAGCAGTACTTC.

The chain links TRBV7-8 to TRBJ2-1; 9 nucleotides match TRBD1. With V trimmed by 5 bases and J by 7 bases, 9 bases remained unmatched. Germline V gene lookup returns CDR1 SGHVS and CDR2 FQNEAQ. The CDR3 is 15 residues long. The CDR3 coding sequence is TGTGCCAGCAGCCTAGAACAGGGGGCTTGGAATGAGCAGTTCTTC. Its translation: CASSLEQGAWNEQFF.

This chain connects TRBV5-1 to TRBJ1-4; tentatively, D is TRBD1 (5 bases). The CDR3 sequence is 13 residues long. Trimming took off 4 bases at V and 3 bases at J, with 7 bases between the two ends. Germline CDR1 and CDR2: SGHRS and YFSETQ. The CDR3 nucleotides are TGCGCCAGCAGCCTACAGGCTAATGAAAAACTGTTTTTT. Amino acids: CASSLQANEKLFF.

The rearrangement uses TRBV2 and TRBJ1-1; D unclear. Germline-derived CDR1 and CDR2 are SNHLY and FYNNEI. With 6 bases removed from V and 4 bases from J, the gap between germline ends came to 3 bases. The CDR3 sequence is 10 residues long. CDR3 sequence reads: CASSRTEAFF. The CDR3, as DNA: TGTGCCAGCAGCCGCACTGAAGCTTTCTTT. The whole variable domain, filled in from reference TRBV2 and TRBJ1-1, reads EPEVTQTPSHQVTQMGQEVILRCVPISNHLYFYWYRQILGQKVEFLVSFYNNEISEKSEIFDDQFSVERPDGSNFTLKIRSTKLEDSAMYFCASSRTEAFFGQGTRLTVV.

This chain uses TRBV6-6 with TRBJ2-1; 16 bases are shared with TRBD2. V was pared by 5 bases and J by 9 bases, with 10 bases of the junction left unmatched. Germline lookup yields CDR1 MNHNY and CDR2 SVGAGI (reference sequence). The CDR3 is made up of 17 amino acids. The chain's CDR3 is CASSPPGTSGGAGEQFF. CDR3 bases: TGTGCCAGCAGTCCGCCCGGGACTAGCGGGGGGGCAGGTGAGCAGTTCTTC.

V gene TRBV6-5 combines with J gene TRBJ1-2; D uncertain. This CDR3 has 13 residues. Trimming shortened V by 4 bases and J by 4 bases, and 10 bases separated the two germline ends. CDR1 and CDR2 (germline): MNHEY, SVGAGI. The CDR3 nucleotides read TGTGCCAGCAGTTTGAGCCACGGCTATGGCTACACCTTC. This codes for CASSLSHGYGYTF.

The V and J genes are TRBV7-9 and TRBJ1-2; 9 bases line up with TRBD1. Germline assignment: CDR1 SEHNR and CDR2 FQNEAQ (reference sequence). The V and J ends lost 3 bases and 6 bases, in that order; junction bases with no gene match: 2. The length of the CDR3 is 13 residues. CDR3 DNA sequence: TGTGCCAGCAGCTTGACAGGGGGAGATGGCTACACCTTC. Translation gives CASSLTGGDGYTF.

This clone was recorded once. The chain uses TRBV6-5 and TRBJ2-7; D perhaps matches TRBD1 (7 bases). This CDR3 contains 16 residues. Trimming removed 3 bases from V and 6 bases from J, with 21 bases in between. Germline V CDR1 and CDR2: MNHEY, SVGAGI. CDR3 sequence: CASSYDRRGQNAEQYF. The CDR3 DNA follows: TGTGCCAGCAGTTATGATCGGAGGGGACAGAACGCCGAGCAGTACTTC.